The 10 T cell receptor beta chains presented below share a single source sample, sequenced in a study of regulatory T cells in long-lasting Graves disease. HTBI primers from iRepertoire and Arm-PCR of CDR3 regions yielded the TCR beta libraries. TCRdb re-analysed the multiplex PCR reads in MiXCR, keeping a single row per CDR3 protein. This table has hundreds of thousands of distinct CDR3 sequences, roughly a sixth appearing once. Time point denoted: newly diagnosed GD, antithyroid drugs for less than 3 months. Generation of the TCR library employed RNA extracted from PBMCs. The sample was also linked to a second study, of T cells in Graves' hyperthyroidism and ophthalmopathy.

The sample in question was peripheral blood mononuclear cells (PBMCs), obtained at new diagnosis, from a patient treated with antithyroid drugs. The receptors originated from a man aged 40-49 years with Graves disease.

V and J are TRBV7-9 and TRBJ2-3; no definite D call. The CDR3 has 10 amino acids. The ends were cut back, 8 bases at V and 2 bases at J, with 2 bases in the middle. Germline V gives CDR1 SEHNR, CDR2 FQNEAQ (reference sequence). CDR3 nucleotides: TGTGCCAGCGACACAGATACGCAGTATTTT. Its translation: CASDTDTQYF.

Ten or more counts support this clonotype. The J gene is TRBJ2-3, the V gene TRBV20-1; D call uncertain. CDR3 length: 15 amino acids. The V and J ends lost 6 bases and 5 bases respectively, with 21 bases between them. Germline values: CDR1 DFQATT, CDR2 SNEGSKA (reference sequence). CDR3 protein: CSAPPPGASGDTQYF. The CDR3, as DNA: TGCAGTGCCCCCCCACCGGGCGCTTCGGGAGATACGCAGTATTTT.

This clonotype came up many times. The chain links TRBV5-1 to TRBJ2-5; TRBD2 is a possible D gene (6 bases). The length of the CDR3 is 15 residues. Germline CDR1 reads SGHRS; CDR2 reads YFSETQ. Trimming cost V 5 bases and J 5 bases, with 19 bases left between them. The chain's CDR3 is CASSRGAGMIETQYF. CDR3 sequence (DNA): TGCGCCAGCAGTCGCGGGGCAGGGATGATCGAGACCCAGTACTTC.

At least ten counts were recorded for this clonotype. A much larger clone is a single base away; this may be a read error. This chain uses TRBV12-3 or TRBV12-4 with TRBJ2-2; D not certain. This CDR3 comprises 13 residues. V lost 2 bases to trimming and J lost 4 bases, with 5 bases between them. Here the CDR3 reads CASSLQVTGELFF. CDR3 in DNA: TGTGCCAGCAGTTTACAGGTCACCGGGGAGCTGTTTTTT.

The chain couples TRBV5-5 to TRBJ2-1; 10 nucleotides line up with TRBD2. CDR3 size: 17 residues. Germline V gene lookup returns CDR1 SGHKS and CDR2 YYEKEE (reference sequence). V lost 0 bases and J lost 6; bases outside the gene matches: 9. The CDR3 loop is CASSLGSSGGPGNEQFF. The DNA for the CDR3 is TGTGCCAGCAGCTTGGGGTCTAGCGGGGGTCCGGGCAATGAGCAGTTCTTC.

This clonotype came up many times. This chain uses TRBV12-3 or TRBV12-4 with TRBJ2-5; D uncertain. CDR3 size: 11 residues. The germline V and J ends were trimmed by 10 bases and 9 bases, with 15 bases remaining between them. The CDR3 DNA sequence: TGTGCCACGCGAAACGGCCGGGCCCAGTACTTC. It encodes CATRNGRAQYF.

This rearrangement joins TRBV30 to TRBJ2-1; possibly TRBD2 for D (5 bases). Trimming removed 3 bases from V and 9 bases from J, with 15 bases in between. From germline, CDR1 is GTSNPN and CDR2 SVGIG (reference sequence). This CDR3 is 13 amino acids long. The CDR3 is CAWSPTSSGEQFF. The DNA of the CDR3 is TGTGCCTGGAGCCCAACTAGTTCGGGTGAGCAGTTCTTC.

This clonotype has ten or more counts. V is TRBV28 and J is TRBJ2-7; 7 nucleotides align to TRBD1. CDR3 size: 14 residues. J gave up 2 bases and V 6 bases, and 7 bases lay outside the gene matches. The germline V gene has CDR1 MDHEN and CDR2 SYDVKM. The CDR3 nucleotides are TGTGCCAGCAGCCCACCGGGACAGACCTACGAGCAGTACTTC. It translates to CASSPPGQTYEQYF.

This clonotype was counted many times. V usage is TRBV7-9 and J usage is TRBJ2-1; 7 positions agree with TRBD1. CDR1 and CDR2 (germline): SEHNR, FQNEAQ (reference sequence). Trimming removed 5 bases from V and 7 bases from J; junction bases left unmatched: 5. CDR3 length: 13 residues. The chain's CDR3 is CASSGRQGNEQFF. The CDR3 DNA follows: TGTGCCAGCAGCGGCCGACAGGGTAATGAGCAGTTCTTC.

The genes are TRBV5-8 and TRBJ2-2; 9 bases are a match to TRBD2. Germline V gene sequence: CDR1 SGHTS, CDR2 YDEGEE. Unmatched junction bases numbered 7, after V lost 2 bases and J lost 5 bases. The CDR3 consists of 16 residues. The CDR3 protein is CASSLTLAGATGELFF. The CDR3 nucleotides read TGTGCCAGCAGCTTAACTTTAGCGGGGGCTACCGGGGAGCTGTTTTTT.